The 13 T cell receptor beta chains below all came from one sample that was sequenced in a study of blood T cells in healthy people across ages. Sample-barcoded 5' priming and a J-beta primer mix drove a second PCR of about 6 to 12 cycles. TCRdb reanalysed the 5' RACE reads using MiXCR and keeps one entry per CDR3 protein. The table includes around 940,000 distinct CDR3 sequences, roughly half detected once. Sequencing was done on a sample of blood. These receptor sequences come from a woman aged 55-69 years in good health.

This rearrangement joins TRBV29-1 to TRBJ1-5; D might be TRBD1 (6 bases). The CDR3 is 12 amino acids. The germline gives CDR1 SQVTM, CDR2 ANQGSEA. V lost 6 bases and J 6 bases, leaving 12 bases between the germline ends. The CDR3 bases are TGCAGCGTGATACAGGGTGGTCAGCCCCAGCATTTT. It specifies CSVIQGGQPQHF.

The rearrangement links TRBV20-1 to TRBJ2-1; 7 nucleotides match TRBD2. CDR3 length: 15 residues. V trimming: 6 bases; J trimming: 8 bases; junction bases outside the gene matches: 16. CDR1 DFQATT and CDR2 SNEGSKA come from the germline V gene (reference sequence). CDR3 nucleotide sequence: TGCAGTGCCCTTTCTGTCGCGGGAGTAGCGGATGAGCAGTTCTTC. It codes for CSALSVAGVADEQFF.

The J gene is TRBJ2-6, the V gene TRBV12-3 or TRBV12-4; D is perhaps TRBD1 (5 bases). Trimming removed 2 bases from V and 2 bases from J, with 16 bases in between. The CDR3 sequence is 18 residues long. In DNA, the CDR3 is TGTGCCAGCAGTTTAAAGGGGAAAGCCCTAGCTGGGGCCAACGTCCTGACTTTC. Encoded protein: CASSLKGKALAGANVLTF.

V and J are TRBV11-1 and TRBJ2-1; D gene ambiguous. V lost 5 bases and J lost 0, with 14 bases in between. CDR1 SGHAT and CDR2 FQDESV come from the germline V gene (reference sequence). The CDR3 length is 16 residues. The CDR3 DNA follows: TGTGCCAGCAGCCCCGCGCACCGGAGCTCCTACAATGAGCAGTTCTTC. Encoded protein: CASSPAHRSSYNEQFF.

The rearrangement joins TRBV6-2 or TRBV6-3 to TRBJ2-7, with D unresolved. The CDR3 is 14 amino acids. The germline V gene encodes CDR1 MNHEY and CDR2 SVGEGT. Trimming shortened V by 2 bases and J by 5 bases, and 13 bases separated the two germline ends. CDR3 sequence (DNA): TGTGCCAGCAGTTACGAGACTGTTAGGCACGAGCAGTACTTC. Translated: CASSYETVRHEQYF.

This clonotype was seen a few times. This chain uses TRBV20-1 with TRBJ2-7; 8 nucleotides agree with TRBD2. CDR3 size: 14 residues. V gave up 5 bases and J gave up 6 bases; unmatched junction bases: 12. CDR1 is DFQATT and CDR2 is SNEGSKA in the germline V gene (reference sequence). The CDR3 region is CSAPTSAAFSEQYF. CDR3 in DNA: TGCAGTGCTCCGACTAGCGCTGCCTTCTCCGAGCAGTACTTC.

This clonotype was recorded a few times. This chain uses TRBV4-3 with TRBJ1-2; maybe TRBD1 (5 bases). CDR3 length: 14 amino acids. Trimming took off 0 bases at V and 6 bases at J, with 11 bases between the two ends. The V gene's germline CDR1 is LGHNA and CDR2 YSLEER. The CDR3 nucleotides are TGCGCCAGCAGCCAAGACCGGGGGTTTGATGGCTACACCTTC. As protein: CASSQDRGFDGYTF.

This chain joins TRBV3-1 and TRBJ2-7; D ambiguous. The CDR3 is made up of 16 amino acids. V was cut by 3 bases and J by 0 bases, with 15 bases left in between. The germline gives CDR1 LGHDT, CDR2 YNNKEL (reference sequence). CDR3 residues: CASSQIGGGSSYEQYF. DNA of the CDR3: TGTGCCAGCAGCCAGATTGGTGGCGGAAGCTCCTACGAGCAGTACTTC.

The rearrangement joins TRBV5-1 to TRBJ2-3; 8 nucleotides align to TRBD2. The V gene's germline CDR1 is SGHRS and CDR2 YFSETQ. The CDR3 runs 17 residues. The trim removed 1 base at V and 1 base at J, leaving 8 bases unmatched. The CDR3 protein is CASSLMDSGGGTDTQYF. As DNA, the CDR3 is TGCGCCAGCAGCTTGATGGACTCCGGGGGGGGCACAGATACGCAGTATTTT.

This clonotype appeared many times. This rearrangement joins TRBV5-1 to TRBJ2-3; tentative D call: TRBD2 (6 bases). Trimming took 2 bases from V and 0 from J, leaving 7 bases between them. In germline, CDR1 is SGHRS, CDR2 YFSETQ. The CDR3 is made up of 14 amino acids. DNA of the CDR3: TGCGCCAGCAGCTTCGGGACTAGCACAGATACGCAGTATTTT. Translating it yields CASSFGTSTDTQYF.

This clonotype was found once. The chain links TRBV27 to TRBJ2-6; 10 bases are a match to TRBD1. There are 18 residues in the CDR3. CDR1 is MNHEY and CDR2 is SMNVEV in the germline V gene (reference sequence). V shed 5 bases, J shed 2 bases, and the junction held 9 bases outside the gene matches. This chain's CDR3 is CASSGTGQGTAGANVLTF. Written as DNA, the CDR3 is TGTGCCAGCAGTGGGACGGGACAGGGGACAGCTGGGGCCAACGTCCTGACTTTC.

This clonotype is a singleton in its sample. The chain joins TRBV21-1 to TRBJ2-1; the table's D call, TRBD2, was not checked against the DNA. TRBV21-1 is deemed a pseudogene. CDR3 length: 15 amino acids. CDR3 amino acids: CASSKDRGRATEQFF. As DNA, the CDR3 is TGTGCCAGCAGCAAAGACCGCGGGAGGGCGACTGAGCAGTTCTTC.

This clonotype was counted only a few times. V usage is TRBV6-2 or TRBV6-3 and J usage is TRBJ2-7; a weak D match, TRBD2 (6 bases). This CDR3 comprises 15 residues. The V end was cut by 7 bases, the J end by 2 bases, with 18 bases between. CDR1 and CDR2 (germline): MNHEY, SVGEGT. For the CDR3, the DNA is TGTGCCAGCATTGGGGGGACCTTTACCACCTACGAGCAGTACTTC. Its protein product is CASIGGTFTTYEQYF.